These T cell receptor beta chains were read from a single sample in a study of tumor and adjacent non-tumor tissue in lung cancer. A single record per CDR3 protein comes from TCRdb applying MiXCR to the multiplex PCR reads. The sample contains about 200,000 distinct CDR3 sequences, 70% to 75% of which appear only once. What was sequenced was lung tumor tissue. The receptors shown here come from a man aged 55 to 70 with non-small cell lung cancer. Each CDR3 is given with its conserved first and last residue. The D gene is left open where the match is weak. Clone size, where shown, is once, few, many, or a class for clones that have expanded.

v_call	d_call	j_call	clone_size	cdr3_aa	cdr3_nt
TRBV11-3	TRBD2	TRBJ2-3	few	CTSSLVAGGRTDTQYF	TGTACCAGCAGCTTAGTTGCGGGGGGCCGCACAGATACGCAGTATTTT
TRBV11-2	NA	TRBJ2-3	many	CASSLGVIRGRADTQYF	TGTGCCAGCAGCTTAGGAGTCATACGGGGGCGTGCAGATACGCAGTATTTT
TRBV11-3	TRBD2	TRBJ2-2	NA	CASSPSGAGSWEPVF	TGTGCCAGCAGCCCCTCCGGAGCGGGGTCCTGGGAGCCGGTTTTT
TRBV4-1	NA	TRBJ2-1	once	CASSLSTMRAYNEQFF	TGCGCCAGCAGCCTCTCTACCATGCGGGCCTACAATGAGCAGTTCTTC
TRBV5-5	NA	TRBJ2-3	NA	CTRSFGSGTADTQYF	TGTACCAGAAGCTTTGGCTCAGGGACGGCAGATACGCAGTATTTT
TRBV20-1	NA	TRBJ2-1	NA	CSARETGGVANEQFF	TGCAGTGCTAGAGAAACTGGCGGTGTAGCCAATGAGCAGTTCTTT
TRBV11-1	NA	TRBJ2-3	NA	CARSSGPYSTDTQCF	TGTGCCAGAAGCTCAGGGCCCTACAGCACAGATACTCAGTGTTTT
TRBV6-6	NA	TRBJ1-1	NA	CASTSWGTNTEAFF	TGTGCCAGCACCTCCTGGGGCACGAACACTGAAGCTTTCTTT
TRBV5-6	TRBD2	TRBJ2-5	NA	CASSWEGQVQETQYF	TGTGCCAGCAGCTGGGAGGGGCAAGTTCAAGAGACCCAGTACTTC
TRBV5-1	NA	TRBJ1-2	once	CASRSHDRGYTF	TGCGCCAGTAGATCGCATGATCGTGGCTACACCTTC
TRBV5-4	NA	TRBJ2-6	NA	CSSSPPSGANVLTF	TGTTCCAGCAGCCCCCCCTCTGGGGCCAACGTCCTGACTTTC
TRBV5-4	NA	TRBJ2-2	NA	CVSSLMAVHNTGELFF	TGTGTCAGCAGCTTGATGGCGGTACACAACACCGGGGAGCTGTTTTTT
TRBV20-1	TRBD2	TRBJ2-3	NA	CSASSLAASTDMQYF	TGCAGTGCTAGTTCTCTAGCGGCTAGCACAGATATGCAGTATTTT
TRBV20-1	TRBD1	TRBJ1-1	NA	CSARVQGNNPEAFF	TGCAGTGCTAGGGTACAGGGGAATAACCCTGAAGCTTTCTTT
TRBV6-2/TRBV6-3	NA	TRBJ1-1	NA	CTSNYPYGNTDAFF	TGTACCAGCAATTACCCCTACGGGAACACTGATGCTTTCTTT
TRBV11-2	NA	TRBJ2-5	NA	CASSSDVSFGEIQYF	TGTGCCAGCAGCTCGGATGTTTCATTTGGTGAGATCCAGTACTTC
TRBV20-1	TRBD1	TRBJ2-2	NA	CSARADRPTEELFF	TGCAGTGCTAGAGCGGACAGGCCCACCGAGGAGCTGTTTTTT
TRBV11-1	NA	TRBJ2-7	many	CASSLGGLVAYEQYF	TGTGCCAGCAGCTTAGGGGGCCTCGTCGCCTACGAGCAGTACTTC
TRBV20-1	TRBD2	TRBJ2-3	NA	CSAVLSGGGADTQLF	TGCAGTGCTGTCTTATCGGGAGGGGGTGCAGATACGCAGCTTTTT
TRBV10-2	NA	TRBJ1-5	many	CASSVLEGNQPQHF	TGCGCCAGCAGTGTTTTAGAGGGCAATCAGCCCCAGCATTTT
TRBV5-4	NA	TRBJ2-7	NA	CASSLNGGLYEQYF	TGTGCCAGCAGCTTGAACGGGGGACTTTACGAGCAGTACTTC
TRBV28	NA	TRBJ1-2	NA	CASGLTGPYGYTF	TGTGCCAGCGGGCTTACAGGACCCTATGGTTACACCTTC
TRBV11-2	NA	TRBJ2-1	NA	CASNPGVGSSYNEQFF	TGTGCCAGCAATCCTGGGGTTGGGAGCTCCTACAATGAGCAGTTCTTC
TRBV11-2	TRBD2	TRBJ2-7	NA	CVSSLGGASGDEQYF	TGTGTCAGCAGCTTAGGTGGCGCCAGCGGGGACGAGCAGTACTTC
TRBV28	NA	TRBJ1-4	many	CASSFPQGHEKLFF	TGTGCCAGCAGTTTCCCCCAGGGTCACGAAAAACTGTTTTTT
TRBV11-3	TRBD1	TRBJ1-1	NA	CSSSLGGVMSTEAFF	TGTAGCAGCAGCCTAGGGGGCGTGATGAGCACTGAAGCTTTCTTT
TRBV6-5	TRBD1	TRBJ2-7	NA	CASKGATHEQYF	TGTGCCAGCAAGGGGGCTACCCACGAGCAGTACTTC
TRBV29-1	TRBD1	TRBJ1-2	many	CSVPGTGGSYTF	TGCAGCGTTCCCGGGACAGGGGGCAGCTACACCTTC
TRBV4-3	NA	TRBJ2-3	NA	CARSQVMSGSSTDTQYF	TGTGCCAGAAGCCAAGTAATGAGCGGATCAAGCACAGATACGCAGTATTTT
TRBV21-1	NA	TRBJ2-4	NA	CASSKDGREQKNIQYF	TGTGCCAGCAGCAAAGATGGCAGGGAGCAAAAAAACATTCAGTACTTC
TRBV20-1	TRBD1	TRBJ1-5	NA	CSARDTGGWNNQPQHF	TGCAGTGCTAGAGATACAGGGGGATGGAACAATCAGCCCCAGCATTTT
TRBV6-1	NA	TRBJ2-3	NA	CASSPIYTDIQYF	TGTGCCAGCAGCCCAATCTACACAGATATACAGTATTTT
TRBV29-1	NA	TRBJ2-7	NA	CSVEGPLHAWGPYEQYF	TGCAGTGTCGAAGGCCCCCTACATGCTTGGGGCCCCTACGAGCAGTACTTC
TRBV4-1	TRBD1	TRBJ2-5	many	CASSQAPGQRVLETQYF	TGCGCCAGCAGCCAAGCCCCGGGACAGAGGGTTTTAGAGACCCAGTACTTC
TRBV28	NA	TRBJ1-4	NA	CASNSPGENEILFF	TGTGCCAGTAATTCTCCAGGGGAAAATGAAATACTGTTTTTT